This is a list of T cell receptor beta chains from one sample in a study of blood T cell repertoires in COVID-19. Method: immunoSEQ multiplex PCR; TCRdb's copy keeps in-frame clones and lacks some. This sample has approximately 490,000 clones, with about nine tenths found just once. Sequencing used PBMCs or T cells enriched from blood (not recorded which). The receptors were gathered from a woman in her sixties or seventies who had recovered from COVID-19. Each CDR3 is given without its conserved first and last residue.

cdr3_length j_call v_call cdr3_aa
12 TRBJ2-1 TRBV9 ASSGGLARGEQF
17 TRBJ1-6 TRBV14 ASSQGRMAGQGDNSPLH
15 TRBJ1-5 TRBV7-2 ASSLYAGTESNQPQH
13 TRBJ1-2 TRBV2 ASNRLGVVIYGYT
14 TRBJ2-1 TRBV5-1 ASSASAGLIYNEQF
11 TRBJ1-1 TRBV30 AWSSHGDTEAF
12 TRBJ2-1 TRBV11-3 ASSLELARGEQF
12 TRBJ1-2 TRBV28 ASSLDRTNYGYT
12 TRBJ2-1 TRBV5-1 ASRLGQSINEQF
13 TRBJ1-5 TRBV18 ASCAGGVSNQPQH
12 TRBJ2-2 TRBV3-1/TRBV3-2 ASSRRGGAGELF
14 TRBJ2-3 TRBV9 ASSGTTGRGTDTQY
15 TRBJ2-4 TRBV15 ATSRPTGYRAKNIQY
12 TRBJ1-4 TRBV6-5 ASSRTTTNEKLF
11 TRBJ1-3 TRBV10-3 AITPSSGNTIY
13 TRBJ1-6 TRBV21-1 ASSKGTHNNSPLH
14 TRBJ1-4 TRBV7-9 ASSLVGSATREKLF
13 TRBJ1-4 TRBV27 ATGPGVSRDEKLF
13 TRBJ1-2 TRBV4-2 ASSQVSGPNYGYT
13 TRBJ2-5 TRBV7-2 ASSLASGGGETQY
14 TRBJ2-1 TRBV11-2 ASSLDRSSYDNEQF
11 TRBJ1-1 TRBV24-1 ATSDFLGAEAF
15 TRBJ2-7 TRBV28 ASSPSFVAGRAYEQY
12 TRBJ1-2 TRBV11-3 ASSLGTGNYGYT
14 TRBJ2-5 TRBV2 ASSERASGGWETQY
11 TRBJ2-1 TRBV2 ASSEEQDNEQF
12 TRBJ2-7 TRBV10-3 AIRKTDLSYEQY
13 TRBJ2-1 TRBV9 ASSVASGGKNEQF
13 TRBJ2-3 TRBV6-5 ASIRQDRSTDTQY
10 TRBJ2-7 TRBV24-1 ATSENGDEQY
13 TRBJ2-2 TRBV10-3 AISDLGPNTGELF
16 TRBJ2-3 TRBV7-2 ASSSRLLAGGHRDTQY
13 TRBJ1-2 TRBV30 AWSVGAGDNYGYT
10 TRBJ1-5 TRBV5-8 ASRSNNQPQH
14 TRBJ2-3 TRBV24-1 ATSPRLVGSTDTQY